The 21 T cell receptor beta chains in this list originate from one sample, sequenced in a study of cytomegalovirus exposure and HLA in healthy donors. The PCR employed 60 Vbeta primers together with 13 Jbeta primers. Data came from immunoSEQ multiplex PCR; TCRdb stores just in-frame clones and leaves some out. The sample consists of around 150,000 clones, around 75% of them appearing once. What was sequenced was PBMCs. The receptors originated from a woman between 50 and 59 years old in good health and CMV-seropositive.

The rearrangement joins TRBV18 to TRBJ1-4; TRBD1 agrees at 9 bases. Germline values: CDR1 KGHSH, CDR2 LQKENI. CDR3 length equals 14 residues. Germline trimming cut 2 bases from V and 5 bases from J; bases unmatched to any gene: 0. The CDR3 sequence: CASSPGTGNEKLFF. The CDR3 DNA is TGTGCCAGCTCACCAGGGACAGGGAATGAAAAACTGTTTTTT.

This clone appeared once. The CDR3 is CASTFQDRGNTIYF. The CDR3 nucleotides are TGTGCCAGCACCTTCCAGGACAGGGGAAACACCATATATTTT. This sequence joins TRBV2 and TRBJ1-3; TRBD1 aligns across 7 bases. This CDR3 is 14 amino acids long. CDR1 is SNHLY, CDR2 FYNNEI, per germline. Trimming at V came to 7 bases and at J to 4 bases, leaving 7 bases not matched to a gene. The variable domain in full, with the rest retrieved from reference TRBV2 and TRBJ1-3, is EPEVTQTPSHQVTQMGQEVILRCVPISNHLYFYWYRQILGQKVEFLVSFYNNEISEKSEIFDDQFSVERPDGSNFTLKIRSTKLEDSAMYFCASTFQDRGNTIYFGEGSWLTVV.

This sequence joins TRBV18 and TRBJ1-4; D is unclear. CDR3 length: 14 amino acids. The V end lost 2 bases, the J end lost 3 bases, and 7 bases lay between the germline ends. Per germline, CDR1 KGHSH and CDR2 LQKENI. CDR3 bases: TGTGCCAGCTCACCAGAGTTAGCTAATGAAAAACTGTTTTTT. It encodes CASSPELANEKLFF.

The chain uses TRBV2 and TRBJ2-3; 10 bases are shared with TRBD1. The CDR3 sequence is 14 residues long. The germline CDR1 and CDR2 sequences are SNHLY and FYNNEI. V lost 11 bases, J lost 5 bases, and 10 bases stayed unmatched. In DNA, the CDR3 is TGTGCCGGAGAAGATGGACAGGGGGGAGATACGCAGTATTTT. Translated: CAGEDGQGGDTQYF.

The chain employs TRBV5-1 and TRBJ1-1; D is ambiguous. The V end lost 4 bases, the J end lost 5 bases, and 15 bases lay between the germline ends. The length of the CDR3 is 14 residues. The germline V gene encodes CDR1 SGHRS and CDR2 YFSETQ. The CDR3 region has the DNA TGCGCCAGCAGCCTCGAGGGCACGGGGACTGAAGCTTTCTTT. This codes for CASSLEGTGTEAFF.

V usage is TRBV10-3 and J usage is TRBJ1-2; D ambiguous. CDR1 ENHRY and CDR2 SYGVKD come from the germline V gene. V lost 8 bases and J 2 bases, leaving 27 bases between the germline ends. The CDR3 spans 18 residues. Here the CDR3 reads CAIPRLPGSSDPNYGYTF. The DNA of the CDR3 is TGTGCCATCCCAAGGCTCCCAGGTTCCTCTGACCCCAACTATGGCTACACCTTC.

The chain couples TRBV7-9 to TRBJ2-1; 10 bases align to TRBD2. CDR1 is SEHNR, CDR2 FQNEAQ, per germline (reference sequence). This CDR3 has 15 residues. J was trimmed by 9 bases and V by 4 bases; bases with no gene match: 9. The CDR3 nucleotides are TGTGCCAGCAGCTCCTTCAGCGGGGGGGCAGGTGAGCAGTTCTTC. Its protein is CASSSFSGGAGEQFF. Based on the CDR3 plus reference TRBV7-9 and TRBJ2-1, the full variable domain is DTGVSQNPRHKITKRGQNVTFRCDPISEHNRLYWYRQTLGQGPEFLTYFQNEAQLEKSRLLSDRFSAERPKGSFSTLEIQRTEQGDSAMYLCASSSFSGGAGEQFFGPGTRLTVL.

The chain has TRBV6-1 and TRBJ1-6; D ambiguous. The V and J ends lost 5 bases and 6 bases respectively, with 8 bases between them. The CDR3 runs 13 residues. Germline values: CDR1 MNHNS, CDR2 SASEGT. CDR3 bases: TGTGCCAGCAGTAGCTTTTCTAATTCACCCCTCCACTTT. Its protein is CASSSFSNSPLHF.

The chain combines TRBV11-2 with TRBJ1-6, with TRBD1 as a possible D gene (5 bases). CDR3 length equals 14 residues. Germline-derived CDR1 and CDR2 are SGHAT and FQNNGV. V lost 3 bases to trimming and J lost 10 bases, with 13 bases between them. The CDR3 nucleotides are TGTGCCAGCAGCTTTCAGGGTGTGGGGTCACCCCTCCACTTT. This encodes CASSFQGVGSPLHF. Drawing the rest from reference TRBV11-2 and TRBJ1-6, the complete variable domain is EAGVAQSPRYKIIEKRQSVAFWCNPISGHATLYWYQQILGQGPKLLIQFQNNGVVDDSQLPKDRFSAERLKGVDSTLKIQPAKLEDSAVYLCASSFQGVGSPLHFGNGTRLTVT.

This rearrangement joins TRBV5-6 to TRBJ2-7; 8 bases line up with TRBD1. The J segment lost 2 bases and the V segment lost 4 bases, leaving 5 bases of the junction unmatched. CDR3 length equals 14 residues. Germline CDR1 reads SGHDT; CDR2 reads YYEEEE. The CDR3: CASSPWDRPYEQYF. Written as DNA, the CDR3 is TGTGCCAGCAGCCCATGGGACAGGCCCTACGAGCAGTACTTC. The full variable domain, with the rest looked up from reference TRBV5-6 and TRBJ2-7, is DAGVTQSPTHLIKTRGQQVTLRCSPKSGHDTVSWYQQALGQGPQFIFQYYEEEERQRGNFPDRFSGHQFPNYSSELNVNALLLGDSALYLCASSPWDRPYEQYFGPGTRLTVT.

CDR3 loop: CASSSGTGGAGGYNEQFF. As DNA, the CDR3 is TGCGCCAGCAGCTCAGGGACAGGGGGCGCAGGTGGTTACAATGAGCAGTTCTTC. The rearrangement uses TRBV5-1 and TRBJ2-1; 12 bases fit TRBD1. Germline trimming cut 3 bases from V and 4 bases from J; bases unmatched to any gene: 11. CDR1 is SGHRS, CDR2 YFSETQ, per germline. This CDR3 is 18 amino acids long. The full variable domain, completed using reference TRBV5-1 and TRBJ2-1, is KAGVTQTPRYLIKTRGQQVTLSCSPISGHRSVSWYQQTPGQGLQFLFEYFSETQRNKGNFPGRFSGRQFSNSRSEMNVSTLELGDSALYLCASSSGTGGAGGYNEQFFGPGTRLTVL.

The chain combines TRBV2 with TRBJ1-4; tentatively, D is TRBD1 (6 bases). Germline lookup yields CDR1 SNHLY and CDR2 FYNNEI. V was pared by 1 base and J by 5 bases, with 11 bases between. This CDR3 is built from 15 residues. CDR3 DNA: TGTGCCAGCAGTGAAGGAGATACAGGGAATGAAAAACTGTTTTTT. This translates into CASSEGDTGNEKLFF.

This sequence joins TRBV29-1 and TRBJ2-7; TRBD2 agrees at 10 bases. This CDR3 contains 15 residues. Germline CDR1 reads SQVTM; CDR2 reads ANQGSEA. Germline trimming cut 5 bases from V and 3 bases from J; bases unmatched to any gene: 10. The CDR3 DNA reads as TGCAGCGTTTCCAGCGGGGGGGCCGTTATCTACGAGCAGTACTTC. Protein sequence: CSVSSGGAVIYEQYF.

The chain recombines TRBV4-2 with TRBJ2-5; 9 bases fit TRBD2. Germline V gene data show CDR1 as LGHNA and CDR2 as YNFKEQ. The CDR3 contains 18 residues. Trimming took 0 bases from V and 0 from J; bases not matched to a gene: 8. CDR3 protein: CASSQDFGGGGNQETQYF. The CDR3 DNA follows: TGTGCCAGCAGCCAAGATTTTGGCGGGGGGGGTAACCAAGAGACCCAGTACTTC.

This clone has a handful of counts. J is TRBJ1-1 and V is TRBV20-1; D is possibly TRBD1 (6 bases). The CDR3 is 11 residues long. V lost 6 bases and J lost 10, with 15 bases in between. Per the germline V gene, CDR1 is DFQATT and CDR2 is SNEGSKA (reference sequence). The CDR3, as DNA: TGCAGTGCCAAAACAGGGATTAGAGCTTTCTTT. This translates into CSAKTGIRAFF.

The chain has TRBV27 and TRBJ1-1, with 8 bases identical to TRBD1. The V gene's germline CDR1 is MNHEY and CDR2 SMNVEV (reference sequence). The CDR3 contains 14 residues. Trimming at V came to 4 bases and at J to 10 bases, leaving 11 bases not matched to a gene. Written as DNA, the CDR3 is TGTGCCAGCAGTTCCTGGGACAGGCTTGCGAGAGCTTTCTTT. This translates into CASSSWDRLARAFF.

The rearrangement uses TRBV5-1 and TRBJ2-1, with 8 bases lining up with TRBD1. Trimming cost V 0 bases and J 6 bases; bases outside gene matches: 8. The CDR3 covers 16 residues. Per the germline V gene, CDR1 is SGHRS and CDR2 is YFSETQ. The CDR3 loop is CASSLEGTGFPNEQFF. The CDR3 DNA is TGCGCCAGCAGCTTGGAAGGGACAGGATTTCCCAATGAGCAGTTCTTC.

The CDR3 bases are TGTGCCAGTAGTATATCAGGGGCGAGCACTGAAGCTTTCTTT. Translation: CASSISGASTEAFF. V and J are TRBV19 and TRBJ1-1, with D possibly TRBD1 on 6 matching bases. Germline assignment: CDR1 LNHDA and CDR2 SQIVND (reference sequence). The CDR3 is 14 amino acids. Deletions cut 2 bases from V and 4 bases from J, with 11 bases between.

This clone appeared once. The gene calls are TRBV5-4 and TRBJ2-5; D gene unclear. The CDR3 is made up of 15 amino acids. The germline V gene encodes CDR1 SGHNT and CDR2 YYREEE (reference sequence). The germline V and J ends were trimmed by 0 bases and 0 bases, with 9 bases remaining between them. CDR3 sequence (DNA): TGTGCCAGCAGCTTGGTTATTGCAGACCAAGAGACCCAGTACTTC. The encoded protein is CASSLVIADQETQYF. Using reference TRBV5-4 and TRBJ2-5 for the parts outside the CDR3, the full variable domain is ETGVTQSPTHLIKTRGQQVTLRCSSQSGHNTVSWYQQALGQGPQFIFQYYREEENGRGNFPPRFSGLQFPNYSSELNVNALELDDSALYLCASSLVIADQETQYFGPGTRLLVL.

This chain joins TRBV4-2 and TRBJ2-2; 11 bases map to TRBD2. The germline gives CDR1 LGHNA, CDR2 YNFKEQ. The CDR3 has 19 amino acids. Losses at the gene ends were 1 base for V and 5 bases for J; bases not matched to a gene: 12. The CDR3 sequence: CASSQGEASGGLKTGELFF. The DNA of the CDR3 is TGTGCCAGCAGCCAAGGAGAGGCTAGCGGGGGGTTGAAGACCGGGGAGCTGTTTTTT.

The V and J genes are TRBV7-2 and TRBJ2-5, with 7 nucleotides matching TRBD1. The CDR3 totals 14 residues. V lost 6 bases to trimming and J lost 2 bases; unmatched junction nucleotides: 6. Germline V gives CDR1 SGHTA, CDR2 FQGNSA. For the CDR3, the DNA is TGTGCCAGCAGAAAAGGGGGCAGTCAAGAGACCCAGTACTTC. It specifies CASRKGGSQETQYF.